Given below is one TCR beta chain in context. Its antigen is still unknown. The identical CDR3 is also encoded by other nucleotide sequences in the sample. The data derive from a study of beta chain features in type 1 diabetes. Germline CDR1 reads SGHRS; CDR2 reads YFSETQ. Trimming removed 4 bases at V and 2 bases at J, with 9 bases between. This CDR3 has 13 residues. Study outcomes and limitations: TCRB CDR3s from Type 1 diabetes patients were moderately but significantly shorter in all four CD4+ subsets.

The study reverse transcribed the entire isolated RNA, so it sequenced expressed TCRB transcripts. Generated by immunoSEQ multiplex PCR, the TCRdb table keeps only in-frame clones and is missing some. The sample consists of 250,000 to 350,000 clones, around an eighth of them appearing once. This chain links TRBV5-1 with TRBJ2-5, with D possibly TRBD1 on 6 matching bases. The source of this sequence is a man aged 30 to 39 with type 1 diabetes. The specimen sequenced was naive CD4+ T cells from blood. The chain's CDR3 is CASSRDTQETQYF. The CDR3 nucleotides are TGCGCCAGCAGCAGGGACACTCAAGAGACCCAGTACTTC.